This T cell receptor beta chain was documented in a study of blood T cell repertoires in COVID-19. Study-level background: The cDNA or gDNA used as material had been derived from T cells, B-cell-depleted T cells, or PBMCs.

The CDR3 consists of 20 residues. As originally analysed: Amplification of reference gene primers provided the estimated nucleated cell counts. The protocol was immunoSEQ multiplex PCR, while the TCRdb copy is restricted to in-frame clones and leaves out a portion. The D gene and trimming were derived from the DNA, and the V and J assignments and clone size from that table. The sample lists 95,000 to 150,000 clones; around 89% were seen once. Sequencing input: peripheral blood. V is TRBV1 and J is TRBJ1-2. TRBV1 represents a pseudogene. The TCR originated in a man in his fifties or sixties with acute or convalescent COVID-19. The CDR3 bases are TGCACCAGCAGCCAAGATTGGGGTAGGGAGTTAGTATCTGGAGTGAATGGCTACACCTTC. The encoded protein is CTSSQDWGRELVSGVNGYTF.